This note documents a single TCR beta chain sequence. The antigen is undetermined. The source of the sample is a study of T cells after yellow fever vaccination. Study-level points and caveats: The study noted that FACS-sorted repertoires could contain abundant clonotypes contaminating from the bulk population. Most clones from primary vaccination were detected again post-booster (96% CD4, 88% CD8).

The germline CDR1 and CDR2 sequences are DFQATT and SNEGSKA (reference sequence). Trimming removed 1 base from V and 5 bases from J, with 8 bases in between. The CDR3 length is 12 residues. The TCR cDNA carried a universal primer site and UMIs from 5'RACE template switching. TCRdb analysed the 5' RACE reads with MiXCR anew, one entry per CDR3 protein. The table includes roughly 520,000 distinct CDR3 sequences, roughly 22% detected once. The rearrangement joins TRBV20-1 to TRBJ2-5; no reliable D call. The material sequenced was PBMCs, taken roughly 20 days after the first yellow fever vaccination. This receptor was identified in a man between 18 and 35 years old who received the YFV17D yellow fever vaccine. The CDR3 bases are TGCAGTGCTAGAGCAAGGGTTGAGACCCAGTACTTC. Its protein is CSARARVETQYF.